The rows below give T cell receptor beta chains drawn from one sample of a study of cytomegalovirus exposure and HLA in healthy donors. The assay was immunoSEQ multiplex PCR, and TCRdb's table has in-frame clones only and misses some. The sample comprises approximately 160,000 clones, 75% of which are singletons, and 4.9% rests with the top ten. Sample: PBMCs. The source of these receptors is a male donor in good health and CMV-seronegative. Each CDR3 is given without its conserved first and last residue. Fields, in order: V gene, D gene, J gene, CDR3 protein. D genes are given only for firm matches.

v_gene: TRBV2; d_gene: TRBD1; j_gene: TRBJ2-1; CDR3aa: ASRRDRSSEQF
v_gene: TRBV13; d_gene: TRBD2; j_gene: TRBJ2-3; CDR3aa: ASSRRLAGIPDTQY
v_gene: TRBV19; d_gene: -; j_gene: TRBJ1-2; CDR3aa: ASIPTGSLVGYT
v_gene: TRBV14; d_gene: TRBD1; j_gene: TRBJ2-5; CDR3aa: ASTRQGGETQY
v_gene: TRBV7-9; d_gene: TRBD1; j_gene: TRBJ2-1; CDR3aa: ASSLRGQGSYNEQF
v_gene: TRBV15; d_gene: -; j_gene: TRBJ2-6; CDR3aa: ATSTRQTGANVLT
v_gene: TRBV27; d_gene: TRBD1; j_gene: TRBJ1-2; CDR3aa: ASSLSQGDTRTNYGYT
v_gene: TRBV5-1; d_gene: -; j_gene: TRBJ2-3; CDR3aa: ASKGGTSTDTQY
v_gene: TRBV27; d_gene: TRBD1; j_gene: TRBJ2-5; CDR3aa: ASSYQGAETQY
v_gene: TRBV5-6; d_gene: -; j_gene: TRBJ1-5; CDR3aa: ASSFGGEGYQPQH
v_gene: TRBV10-3; d_gene: -; j_gene: TRBJ1-5; CDR3aa: AISDNDQPQH
v_gene: TRBV7-3; d_gene: TRBD1; j_gene: TRBJ1-4; CDR3aa: ASSLMGQRDEKLF
v_gene: TRBV6-5; d_gene: -; j_gene: TRBJ1-2; CDR3aa: ASSFQGLIHT
v_gene: TRBV5-5; d_gene: TRBD1; j_gene: TRBJ2-7; CDR3aa: ASSWDRNHEQY
v_gene: TRBV19; d_gene: TRBD1; j_gene: TRBJ2-7; CDR3aa: ASSPGQGREQY
v_gene: TRBV6-1; d_gene: TRBD1; j_gene: TRBJ1-5; CDR3aa: ATHRQGNQPQH
v_gene: TRBV5-6; d_gene: TRBD2; j_gene: TRBJ2-3; CDR3aa: ASSGRKRGGVDTQY
v_gene: TRBV5-1; d_gene: TRBD1; j_gene: TRBJ2-2; CDR3aa: ASSWDRQNTGELF
v_gene: TRBV5-8; d_gene: -; j_gene: TRBJ1-5; CDR3aa: ASSLDLQGLSNQPQH
v_gene: TRBV11-2; d_gene: TRBD2; j_gene: TRBJ2-5; CDR3aa: ASSLGLAGGQETQY
v_gene: TRBV28; d_gene: TRBD2; j_gene: TRBJ2-1; CDR3aa: ATLAGGASSYNEQF
v_gene: TRBV5-6; d_gene: -; j_gene: TRBJ1-1; CDR3aa: ASSSPQGTEAF